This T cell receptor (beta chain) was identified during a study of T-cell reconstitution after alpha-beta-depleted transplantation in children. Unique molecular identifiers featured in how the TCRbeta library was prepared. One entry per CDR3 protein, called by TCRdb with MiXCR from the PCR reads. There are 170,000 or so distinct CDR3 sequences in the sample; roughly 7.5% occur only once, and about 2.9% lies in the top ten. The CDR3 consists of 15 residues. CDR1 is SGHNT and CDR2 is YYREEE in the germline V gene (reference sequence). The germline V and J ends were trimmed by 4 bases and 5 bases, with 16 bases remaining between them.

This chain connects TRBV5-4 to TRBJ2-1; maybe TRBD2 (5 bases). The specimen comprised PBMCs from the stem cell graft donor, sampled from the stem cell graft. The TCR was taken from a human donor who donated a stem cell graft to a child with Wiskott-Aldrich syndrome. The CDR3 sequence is CASSPGLAEDNEQFF. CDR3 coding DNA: TGTGCCAGCAGCCCTGGACTCGCGGAAGACAATGAGCAGTTCTTC.